The entry that follows covers one TCR beta chain sequence. The sample comes from a study of blood T cells in healthy people across ages. V dropped 4 bases and J dropped 2; count of bases not matched to a gene: 8. There are 15 residues in the CDR3. Germline CDR1 SGHRS, CDR2 YFSETQ. Healthy Caucasian individuals from Russia aged roughly 6 to 90 served as donors. They isolated at least 7 million PBMCs from each sample. Primed by a sample-barcoded 5' primer and a J-beta primer mix, a second PCR proceeded for 7 to 11 cycles. In TCRdb, the 5' RACE reads were re-called with MiXCR into one record per CDR3 protein. Of around 500,000 distinct CDR3 sequences in the sample, around half were seen once.

The chain recombines TRBV5-1 with TRBJ1-1; 7 nucleotides line up with TRBD1. This TCR was recovered from a man older than 75 in good health. The sample was blood. The CDR3 region has the DNA TGCGCCAGCAGCATACAGGGACAGATAAACACTGAAGCTTTCTTT. Protein: CASSIQGQINTEAFF. Full variable domain (rest looked up from reference TRBV5-1 and TRBJ1-1): KAGVTQTPRYLIKTRGQQVTLSCSPISGHRSVSWYQQTPGQGLQFLFEYFSETQRNKGNFPGRFSGRQFSNSRSEMNVSTLELGDSALYLCASSIQGQINTEAFFGQGTRLTVV.